The rows below give T cell receptor beta chains drawn from one sample of a study of CD8+CD57+ T cells in acquired aplastic anemia. Via MiXCR, TCRdb re-called the reads, giving one row per CDR3 protein. This table has about 200,000 distinct CDR3 sequences, more than 55% appearing once. Sequencing was done on a sample of sorted CD4+, CD8+, or CD8+CD57+ T cells (not recorded which) from PBMCs. All receptors come from a human donor with aplastic anemia. Each CDR3 is given with its conserved first and last residue. D genes are given only for firm matches. Rows may omit the clone size; those that give it use once, few, many or a size class.

TRBJ2-1 | TRBV7-2 | - | - | CASGWRNEQLF | TGTGCCAGTGGGTGGAGGAATGAGCAGTTATTC
TRBJ2-1 | TRBV2 | TRBD1 | - | CASSAWTGIVNEQFF | TGTGCCAGCAGTGCCTGGACAGGGATAGTCAATGAGCAGTTCTTC
TRBJ2-1 | TRBV10-3 | - | - | CAISDLAGNSYNEQFF | TGTGCCATCAGTGACCTGGCGGGAAACTCCTACAATGAGCAGTTCTTC
TRBJ2-5 | TRBV2 | - | - | CASQGVETQYF | TGTGCCAGCCAAGGGGTGGAGACCCAGTACTTC
TRBJ2-5 | TRBV12-3/TRBV12-4 | - | - | CASSLSGLETQYF | TGTGCCAGCAGTTTATCGGGGTTAGAGACCCAGTACTTC
TRBJ2-5 | TRBV20-1 | TRBD2 | - | CSAQRGVQETQYF | TGCAGTGCTCAGCGGGGGGTCCAAGAGACCCAGTACTTC
TRBJ2-5 | TRBV2 | TRBD2 | - | CASSEGLARETQYF | TGTGCCAGCAGTGAGGGACTAGCGAGGGAGACCCAGTACTTC
TRBJ1-1 | TRBV29-1 | - | - | CSVGPGTRSGTEAFF | TGCAGCGTTGGTCCGGGGACGCGATCGGGCACTGAAGCTTTCTTT
TRBJ1-2 | TRBV11-3 | - | - | CASSFRGPYGYTF | TGTGCCAGCAGCTTCAGGGGCCCCTATGGCTACACCTTC
TRBJ1-1 | TRBV7-9 | TRBD1 | - | CASSGQGGVTEAFF | TGTGCCAGCAGCGGACAGGGGGGGGTTACTGAAGCTTTCTTT
TRBJ2-3 | TRBV20-1 | TRBD2 | - | CSARGGGARDTQYF | TGCAGTGCTAGAGGCGGGGGGGCGCGAGATACGCAGTATTTT
TRBJ2-7 | TRBV15 | - | - | CATSQDEGWEQYF | TGTGCCACCAGCCAGGACGAGGGTTGGGAGCAGTACTTC
TRBJ1-3 | TRBV6-5 | - | many | CASIPAGGGSGNTIYF | TGTGCCAGCATTCCGGCCGGCGGTGGCTCTGGAAACACCATATATTTT
TRBJ1-2 | TRBV5-1 | TRBD1 | - | CASSLAETGELSYTF | TGCGCCAGCAGCTTGGCCGAGACAGGGGAACTTAGCTACACCTTC
TRBJ2-7 | TRBV6-5 | TRBD1 | - | CASRTGVGEQYF | TGTGCCAGCAGGACAGGGGTCGGCGAGCAGTACTTC
TRBJ2-2 | TRBV24-1 | TRBD2 | few | CATSDAGLAGVPGELFF | TGTGCCACCAGTGATGCAGGACTAGCGGGAGTCCCCGGGGAGCTGTTTTTT
TRBJ1-1 | TRBV29-1 | TRBD1 | - | CSAGTGSLNTEAFF | TGCAGCGCGGGGACAGGTTCCTTGAACACTGAAGCTTTCTTT
TRBJ1-3 | TRBV29-1 | - | few | CSVVMTSGNTIYF | TGCAGCGTTGTCATGACCTCTGGAAACACCATATATTTT
TRBJ1-4 | TRBV25-1 | TRBD1 | - | CASSEPKQGSAEKLLF | TGTGCCAGCAGTGAACCAAAACAGGGGTCGGCTGAAAAACTGCTTTTT
TRBJ1-1 | TRBV7-2 | - | - | CASSTGGGGGTEAFF | TGTGCCAGCAGCACTGGGGGGGGCGGGGGAACTGAAGCTTTCTTT
TRBJ2-1 | TRBV6-4 | - | - | CASSSGSYNEQFF | TGTGCCAGCAGTAGCGGCTCCTACAATGAGCAGTTCTTC
TRBJ2-3 | TRBV20-1 | - | - | CSAKRTDTQYF | TGCAGTGCTAAACGCACAGATACGCAGTATTTT
TRBJ1-6 | TRBV20-1 | TRBD1 | - | CSASDRQGGYSPLHF | TGCAGTGCTAGCGATAGACAGGGGGGGTATTCACCCCTCCACTTT
TRBJ2-1 | TRBV5-6 | - | - | CASSPQASTGGDEQFF | TGTGCCAGCAGCCCCCAAGCTTCCACAGGGGGGGATGAGCAGTTCTTC
TRBJ1-2 | TRBV29-1 | TRBD1 | - | CSVGTGSYYGYTF | TGCAGCGTCGGGACAGGGTCATACTATGGCTACACCTTC
TRBJ2-1 | TRBV25-1 | - | - | CASSDTRDLQFYNERFF | TGTGCCAGCAGTGATACCCGGGACCTCCAGTTCTACAATGAGCGGTTCTTC
TRBJ2-2 | TRBV7-4 | - | - | CASLPPDATNTGELFF | TGTGCCAGCTTACCCCCCGACGCAACGAACACCGGGGAGCTGTTTTTT
TRBJ2-7 | TRBV12-3/TRBV12-4 | - | few | CASRLTGYYEQYF | TGTGCCAGCAGGCTCACAGGGTACTACGAGCAGTACTTC
TRBJ2-2 | TRBV9 | - | - | CASSVALAADDGELFF | TGTGCCAGCAGCGTAGCTCTCGCCGCAGATGACGGGGAGCTGTTTTTT
TRBJ1-1 | TRBV2 | TRBD1 | - | CASSEVDRGTEAFF | TGTGCCAGCAGTGAAGTCGACAGGGGCACTGAAGCTTTCTTT
TRBJ1-3 | TRBV20-1 | - | - | CSARKQARSSGNTIYF | TGCAGTGCTAGAAAACAGGCGCGGAGCTCTGGAAACACCATATATTTT
TRBJ2-2 | TRBV20-1 | TRBD1 | few | CSARVPGQLYGELFF | TGCAGTGCTAGAGTTCCGGGACAGTTATACGGGGAGCTGTTTTTT
TRBJ1-5 | TRBV20-1 | TRBD1 | - | CSVGQVVGNQPQHF | TGCAGTGTCGGACAGGTCGTAGGCAATCAGCCCCAGCATTTT
TRBJ2-3 | TRBV20-1 | - | - | CSARDVYRLTDTQYF | TGCAGTGCTAGAGATGTCTATCGCCTCACAGATACGCAGTATTTT
TRBJ1-1 | TRBV7-3 | - | - | CASKMLGEKAFF | TGCGCCAGCAAAATGTTAGGCGAGAAAGCTTTCTTT
TRBJ2-7 | TRBV3-1 | - | few | CASSLSGTVSSYEQYF | TGTGCCAGCAGCTTATCCGGGACCGTGAGCTCCTACGAGCAGTACTTC
TRBJ1-5 | TRBV9 | TRBD1 | - | CASSPDRGGNQPQHF | TGTGCCAGCAGTCCCGACAGGGGGGGCAATCAGCCCCAGCATTTT
TRBJ2-7 | TRBV7-9 | - | - | CASSEGRNRKNEQYF | TGTGCCAGCAGCGAGGGACGGAATAGAAAAAACGAGCAGTACTTC
TRBJ2-7 | TRBV10-2 | TRBD1 | - | CASRTGAVNYEQYF | TGCGCCAGCAGGACAGGGGCAGTAAACTACGAGCAGTACTTC
TRBJ2-3 | TRBV5-1 | - | - | CASSLEAASFTDTQYF | TGCGCCAGCAGCTTGGAGGCTGCTTCGTTCACAGATACGCAGTATTTT
TRBJ1-5 | TRBV2 | TRBD1 | - | CASSGQGLPNQPQHF | TGTGCCAGCAGCGGACAGGGCCTCCCCAATCAGCCCCAGCATTTT
TRBJ1-5 | TRBV6-5 | TRBD1 | many | CASRGTASNQPQHF | TGTGCCAGCAGGGGGACAGCCAGCAATCAGCCCCAGCATTTT
TRBJ2-7 | TRBV2 | TRBD1 | - | CASSVGQYDYEQYF | TGTGCCAGCAGTGTGGGACAGTACGACTACGAGCAGTACTTC
TRBJ2-5 | TRBV20-1 | - | - | CSARVPRARETQYF | TGCAGTGCTAGAGTCCCCAGGGCAAGGGAGACCCAGTACTTC
TRBJ2-3 | TRBV24-1 | - | - | CATASVAESTDTQYF | TGTGCCACCGCCTCGGTAGCGGAAAGCACAGATACGCAGTATTTT
TRBJ1-4 | TRBV12-3/TRBV12-4 | TRBD1 | - | CASSFRDRGEKLFF | TGTGCCAGCAGTTTCCGGGACAGGGGTGAAAAACTGTTTTTT
TRBJ2-1 | TRBV10-1 | - | - | CASKTGNTYNEQFF | TGTGCCAGCAAAACAGGGAACACCTACAATGAGCAGTTCTTC
TRBJ2-3 | TRBV24-1 | - | many | CATSVRGADTQYF | TGTGCCACCAGTGTAAGGGGAGCAGATACGCAGTATTTT
TRBJ2-1 | TRBV19 | - | - | CASSIGQNNEQFF | TGTGCCAGTAGTATCGGACAGAACAATGAGCAGTTCTTC
TRBJ2-7 | TRBV6-8 | TRBD1 | - | CASSSCQGDAYEQYF | TGTGCCAGCAGTTCGTGTCAGGGGGACGCCTACGAGCAGTACTTC
TRBJ2-1 | TRBV19 | TRBD2 | few | CASSRVAGGTFNEQFF | TGTGCCAGTAGTAGGGTAGCGGGGGGGACCTTTAATGAGCAGTTCTTC
TRBJ1-2 | TRBV25-1 | - | - | CASSEGGGLLYGYTF | TGTGCCAGCAGTGAAGGGGGAGGACTACTCTATGGCTACACCTTC
TRBJ2-3 | TRBV7-8 | TRBD2 | - | CASSLRVAGRTDTQYF | TGTGCCAGCAGCCTACGGGTAGCGGGCCGCACAGATACGCAGTATTTT
TRBJ2-1 | TRBV12-3/TRBV12-4 | - | - | CASTQVHEQFF | TGTGCCAGCACTCAGGTACATGAGCAGTTCTTC
TRBJ1-1 | TRBV20-1 | TRBD1 | - | CSARVGQDNTEAFF | TGCAGTGCTAGAGTAGGACAGGATAACACTGAAGCTTTCTTT
TRBJ2-7 | TRBV19 | - | - | CASGAGSYEQYF | TGTGCCAGCGGGGCAGGGTCATACGAGCAGTACTTC
TRBJ1-4 | TRBV2 | - | - | CASSENGLGEKLFF | TGTGCCAGCAGTGAGAACGGGTTAGGTGAAAAACTGTTTTTT
TRBJ1-2 | TRBV19 | TRBD1 | many | CASSSRTGGQNYGYTF | TGTGCCAGTAGTTCCCGGACAGGGGGCCAGAACTATGGCTACACCTTC
TRBJ2-2 | TRBV19 | TRBD1 | few | CASSIGDRDTGELFF | TGTGCCAGTAGTATAGGGGACAGGGATACCGGGGAGCTGTTTTTT
TRBJ2-7 | TRBV24-1 | - | many | CAPPCSYEQYF | TGTGCACCTCCGTGCTCCTACGAGCAGTACTTC